The 9 T cell receptor beta chains below were found in one sample sequenced in a study of blood T cells in healthy people across ages. A sample-barcoded 5' primer and a J-beta primer mix were used in a second PCR of about 7 to 12 cycles. TCRdb re-analysed the 5' RACE reads in MiXCR, keeping a single row per CDR3 protein. The sample has over 600,000 distinct CDR3 sequences, around 50% seen once; the top ten hold roughly 24%. The sample comprised blood. Receptors were obtained from a man aged 35 to 55 in good health.

The genes are TRBV20-1 and TRBJ2-7, with TRBD1 as a possible D gene (5 bases). Germline V gene lookup returns CDR1 DFQATT and CDR2 SNEGSKA (reference sequence). V was clipped by 5 bases and J by 2 bases, with 16 bases between them. The CDR3 has 14 amino acids. This CDR3 is CSAADRRTAYEQYF. The DNA of the CDR3 is TGCAGTGCTGCCGACAGACGAACAGCCTACGAGCAGTACTTC.

The chain links TRBV6-1 to TRBJ2-7; 10 positions match TRBD1. CDR3 length: 16 residues. The germline CDR1 and CDR2 sequences are MNHNS and SASEGT. V lost 6 bases, J lost 4 bases, and 12 bases stayed unmatched. CDR3 sequence (DNA): TGTGCCAGCAGCGGCGCGTGGACAGGGGGTTTTTACGAGCAGTACTTC. Protein sequence: CASSGAWTGGFYEQYF.

The CDR3 DNA is TGTGCCAGCAGTCCCCGACAGGGGGCGGGAGATACGCAGTATTTT. This codes for CASSPRQGAGDTQYF. The V call is TRBV12-3 or TRBV12-4, the J call TRBJ2-3, with TRBD1 matching 10 bases. V was pared by 5 bases and J by 5 bases, with 7 bases of the junction left unmatched. The CDR3 totals 15 residues.

This clonotype showed up many times. V and J are TRBV5-1 and TRBJ2-5, with no clear D. CDR3 length: 12 amino acids. Germline V gives CDR1 SGHRS, CDR2 YFSETQ. Trimming removed 4 bases from V and 5 bases from J, with 9 bases in between. CDR3 sequence reads: CASSKAGETQYF. CDR3 sequence (DNA): TGCGCCAGCAGCAAAGCCGGGGAGACCCAGTACTTC. Full variable domain (rest looked up from reference TRBV5-1 and TRBJ2-5): KAGVTQTPRYLIKTRGQQVTLSCSPISGHRSVSWYQQTPGQGLQFLFEYFSETQRNKGNFPGRFSGRQFSNSRSEMNVSTLELGDSALYLCASSKAGETQYFGPGTRLLVL.

The CDR3 DNA follows: TGCAGTGCTAGAGTCGCCCAAGAGACCCAGTACTTC. Its translation: CSARVAQETQYF. The V and J genes are TRBV20-1 and TRBJ2-5; no clear D. V lost 1 base, J lost 1 base, and 4 bases lay in between. CDR3 length: 12 residues. CDR1 is DFQATT and CDR2 is SNEGSKA in the germline V gene (reference sequence).

Only one count was recorded for this clonotype. This sequence joins TRBV6-1 and TRBJ2-2; tentatively, D is TRBD1 or TRBD2 (5 bases each). The V gene's germline CDR1 is MNHNS and CDR2 SASEGT. V was trimmed by 5 bases and J by 6 bases, leaving 25 bases between them. The CDR3 has 18 residues. CDR3 protein: CASSTPSEVHRGAGELFF. Written as DNA, the CDR3 is TGTGCCAGCAGTACACCTTCGGAGGTCCATAGGGGTGCCGGGGAGCTGTTTTTT.

With regard to this clonotype: Just one base apart from a much larger clone, this may be a read error. This chain links TRBV7-9 with TRBJ1-4; 7 nucleotides agree with TRBD1. Per the germline V gene, CDR1 is SEHNR and CDR2 is FQNEAQ (reference sequence). The CDR3 is made up of 15 amino acids. The CDR3 sequence is CACSPGQATNEKLFF. The CDR3 bases are TGTGCCTGCAGCCCAGGACAGGCAACTAATGAAAAACTGTTTTTT.

The DNA for the CDR3 is TGCAGCGTTTCCACAGGGGGGGACACTGAAGCTTTCTTT. It is translated as CSVSTGGDTEAFF. The J gene is TRBJ1-1, the V gene TRBV29-1; 8 bases match TRBD1. The germline V gene has CDR1 SQVTM and CDR2 ANQGSEA. CDR3 size: 13 residues. V was clipped by 5 bases and J by 3 bases; unmatched bases: 5.

This clonotype was seen more than once but under ten times. The V and J genes are TRBV7-9 and TRBJ2-5; 11 bases align to TRBD1. CDR3 length equals 17 residues. The trim removed 9 bases at V and 0 bases at J, leaving 12 bases unmatched. Germline V gene sequence: CDR1 SEHNR, CDR2 FQNEAQ (reference sequence). CDR3 protein: CASPGQGANSYQETQYF. The CDR3 coding sequence is TGTGCCAGTCCCGGACAGGGGGCTAACTCGTACCAAGAGACCCAGTACTTC.